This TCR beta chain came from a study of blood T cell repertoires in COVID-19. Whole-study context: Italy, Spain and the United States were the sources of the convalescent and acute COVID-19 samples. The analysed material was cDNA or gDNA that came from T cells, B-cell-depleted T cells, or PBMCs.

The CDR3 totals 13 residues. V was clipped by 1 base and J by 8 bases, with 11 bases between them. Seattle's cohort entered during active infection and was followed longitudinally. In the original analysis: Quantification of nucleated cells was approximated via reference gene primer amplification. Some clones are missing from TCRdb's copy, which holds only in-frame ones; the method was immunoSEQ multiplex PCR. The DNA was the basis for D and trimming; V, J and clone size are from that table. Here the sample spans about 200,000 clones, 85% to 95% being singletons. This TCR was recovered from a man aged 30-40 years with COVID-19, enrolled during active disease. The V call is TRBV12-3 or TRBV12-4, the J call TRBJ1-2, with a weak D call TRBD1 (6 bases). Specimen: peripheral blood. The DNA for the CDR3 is TGTGCCAGCAGTTTAGACAGGGAATACGGCTACACCTTC. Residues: CASSLDREYGYTF.